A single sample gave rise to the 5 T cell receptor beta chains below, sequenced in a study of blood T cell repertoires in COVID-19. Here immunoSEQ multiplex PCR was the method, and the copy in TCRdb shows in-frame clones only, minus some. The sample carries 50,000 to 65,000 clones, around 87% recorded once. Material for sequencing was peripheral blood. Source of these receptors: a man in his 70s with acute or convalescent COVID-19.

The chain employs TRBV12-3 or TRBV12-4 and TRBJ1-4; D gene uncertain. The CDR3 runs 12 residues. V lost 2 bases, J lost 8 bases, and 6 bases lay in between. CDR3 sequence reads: CASSLNSEKLFF. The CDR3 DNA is TGTGCCAGCAGTTTAAACTCAGAAAAACTGTTTTTT.

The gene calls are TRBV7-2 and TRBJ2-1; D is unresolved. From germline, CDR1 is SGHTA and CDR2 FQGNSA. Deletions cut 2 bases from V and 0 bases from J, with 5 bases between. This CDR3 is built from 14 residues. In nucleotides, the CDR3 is TGTGCCAGCAGCTTACTGAGCTCCTACAATGAGCAGTTCTTC. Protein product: CASSLLSSYNEQFF.

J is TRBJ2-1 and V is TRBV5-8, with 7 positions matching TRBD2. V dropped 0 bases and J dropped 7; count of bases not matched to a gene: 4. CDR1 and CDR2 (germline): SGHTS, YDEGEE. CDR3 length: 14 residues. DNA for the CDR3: TGTGCCAGCAGCTTGGGACTAGCCTGGAATGAGCAGTTCTTC. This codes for CASSLGLAWNEQFF. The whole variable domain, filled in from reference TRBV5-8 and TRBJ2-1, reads EAGVTQSPTHLIKTRGQQATLRCSPISGHTSVYWYQQALGLGLQFLLWYDEGEERNRGNFPPRFSGRQFPNYSSELNVNALELEDSALYLCASSLGLAWNEQFFGPGTRLTVL.

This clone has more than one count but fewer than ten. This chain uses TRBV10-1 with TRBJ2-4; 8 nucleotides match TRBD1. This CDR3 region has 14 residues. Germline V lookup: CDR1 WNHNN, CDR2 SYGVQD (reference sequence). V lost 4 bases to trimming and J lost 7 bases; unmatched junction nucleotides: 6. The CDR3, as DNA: TGCGCCAGCAGTGCGACAGGGGATTGGAACATTCAGTACTTC. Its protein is CASSATGDWNIQYF.

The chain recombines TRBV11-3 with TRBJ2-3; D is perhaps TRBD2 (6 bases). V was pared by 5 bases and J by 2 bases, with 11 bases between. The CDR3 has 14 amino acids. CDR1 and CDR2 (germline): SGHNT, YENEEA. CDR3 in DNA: TGTGCCAGCAGCCTGGGGGGATACACAGATACGCAGTATTTT. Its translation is CASSLGGYTDTQYF.